Listed below are T cell receptor beta chains from one sample, sequenced in a study of blood T cell repertoires in COVID-19. Using immunoSEQ multiplex PCR, the repertoire was profiled, and TCRdb retains in-frame clones only, with some absent. The sample lists tens of thousands of clones, around nine tenths seen once, with around 18% in the top ten. Sequenced material: peripheral blood. Receptors originate from a man aged 70 or older with active COVID-19. Both conserved end residues are part of each CDR3. Fields, in order: V gene, J gene, clone size, D gene, CDR3 DNA, CDR3 protein. A D gene is named only where the DNA matches it firmly. Clone sizes are given selectively: once, few, many, or a class where the clone is expanded.

>TRBV30|TRBJ2-5|NA|TRBD2
TGTGCCTGGGGGACTAGCGGCGCGGAGACCCAGTACTTC
CAWGTSGAETQYF
>TRBV5-6|TRBJ2-2|NA|TRBD2
TGTGCCAGCAGCACGGGACTAGCGGGGGGGACCGGGGAGCTGTTTTTT
CASSTGLAGGTGELFF
>TRBV7-6|TRBJ1-3|NA|NA
TGTGCCAGCAGCTCTACCCCGGACAGAGTGGGAAACACCATATATTTT
CASSSTPDRVGNTIYF
>TRBV19|TRBJ2-1|NA|NA
TGTGCCAGTAAGTGGGCAGGGTCTTTGAACAATGAGCAGTTCTTC
CASKWAGSLNNEQFF
>TRBV19|TRBJ2-4|NA|TRBD2
TGTGCCAGTAGTATAGGCCTAGCGGGGGGGCCCGCCAAAAACATTCAGTACTTC
CASSIGLAGGPAKNIQYF
>TRBV11-3|TRBJ2-3|NA|NA
TGTGCCAGCAGCCCCGGGGGTGCTCCGCAGTATTTT
CASSPGGAPQYF
>TRBV11-3|TRBJ2-7|NA|NA
TGTGCCAGCAGCTTAGTCCAGGGATCCTACGAGCAGTACTTC
CASSLVQGSYEQYF
>TRBV5-5|TRBJ1-1|NA|NA
TGTGCCAGCAGCCCCGAGGGCGACACTGAAGCTTTCTTT
CASSPEGDTEAFF
>TRBV29-1|TRBJ2-7|NA|NA
TGCAGCATGCGGGACAGCCGGTGGGAGCAGTACTTC
CSMRDSRWEQYF
>TRBV7-9|TRBJ1-2|NA|TRBD1
TGTGCCGGGGATAGGACAGGGCTCGGCGGCTACACCTTC
CAGDRTGLGGYTF
>TRBV11-2|TRBJ2-5|NA|NA
TGTGCCAGCAGCTTAGCAGGGGTGGGAGAGACCCAGTACTTC
CASSLAGVGETQYF
>TRBV19|TRBJ2-2|once|TRBD2
TGTGCCAGTAGCATAAATTCGGCTAGCGGGGGGGCGAACACCGGGGAGCTGTTTTTT
CASSINSASGGANTGELFF
>TRBV19|TRBJ2-1|once|NA
TGTGCCAGTAATAGCGGCTCCTACAATGAGCAGTTCTTC
CASNSGSYNEQFF
>TRBV6-5|TRBJ1-2|NA|NA
TGTGCCAGCAGTACAGGGATCGGCTACACCTTC
CASSTGIGYTF
>TRBV7-6|TRBJ2-7|NA|NA
TGTGCCAGCAGCCCCCAGACTAGTAGTAGCTACGAGCAGTACTTC
CASSPQTSSSYEQYF
>TRBV18|TRBJ2-3|NA|NA
TGTGCCAGCTCACCCAGGGCGGCAGATACGCAGTATTTT
CASSPRAADTQYF
>TRBV20-1|TRBJ2-5|NA|TRBD2
TGCAGTGCTAGTACTAGCGGGGGACAAGAGACCCAGTACTTC
CSASTSGGQETQYF
>TRBV5-1|TRBJ1-1|NA|NA
TGCGCCAGCAGCTTCACAGGTCTGAACACTGAAGCTTTCTTT
CASSFTGLNTEAFF
>TRBV7-9|TRBJ2-3|NA|TRBD2
TGTGCCAGCAGCTTAGGGCTAGCGGCTAGCACAGATACGCAGTATTTT
CASSLGLAASTDTQYF
>TRBV5-5|TRBJ1-5|NA|NA
TGTGCCAGCAGCTTGGAATCAGACGGACAATCTCAGCCCCAGCATTTT
CASSLESDGQSQPQHF
>TRBV19|TRBJ1-4|once|TRBD1
TGTGCCAGTAGTATCCCGGGACAGAATGAAAAACTGTTTTTT
CASSIPGQNEKLFF
>TRBV5-1|TRBJ1-2|few|TRBD1
TGCGCCAGCAGCCACAGACAGGGGGCGGAAGGCTACACCTTC
CASSHRQGAEGYTF
>TRBV5-4|TRBJ2-5|NA|TRBD2
TGTGCCAGCAGCTTGGAGGCTAGCGGGGATCAAGAGACCCAGTACTTC
CASSLEASGDQETQYF
>TRBV27|TRBJ2-7|NA|TRBD2
TGTGCCAGCAGTTTAGGGAGAACCGGGACTAGCGAGTACGAGCAGTACTTC
CASSLGRTGTSEYEQYF
>TRBV3-1/TRBV3-2|TRBJ1-2|NA|NA
TGTGCCAGCAGCCCCTATCCGGGGAGTGGCTACACCTTC
CASSPYPGSGYTF
>TRBV29-1|TRBJ1-2|NA|NA
TGCAGCGTTGAAGATCGAGGCGGCGTAGGTGGCTACACCTTC
CSVEDRGGVGGYTF
>TRBV6-6|TRBJ1-1|NA|NA
TGTGCCAGCAGTTACCAGCCAGGGAACACTGAAGCTTTCTTT
CASSYQPGNTEAFF
>TRBV18|TRBJ2-2|NA|TRBD2
TGTGCCAGCTCACGGTTACTAGCGGGAAACACCGGGGAGCTGTTTTTT
CASSRLLAGNTGELFF
>TRBV18|TRBJ2-2|NA|NA
TGTGCCAGCTCCCGAACCGACAGGCCCACCGGGGAGCTGTTTTTT
CASSRTDRPTGELFF
>TRBV6-4|TRBJ2-4|NA|TRBD1
TGTGCCAGCAGTCCAGGGGGTGGAAACATTCAGTACTTC
CASSPGGGNIQYF
>TRBV11-1|TRBJ2-5|NA|NA
TGTGCCAGCAGCTTGGTAAGGGGTGGAGAGACCCAGTACTTC
CASSLVRGGETQYF
>TRBV1|TRBJ2-7|NA|NA
TGCACCAGCAGCCACCCCGGCGGGGTGCCCTACTACGAGCAGTACTTC
CTSSHPGGVPYYEQYF
>TRBV12-3/TRBV12-4|TRBJ2-7|NA|TRBD2
TGTGCCAGCAGTTCGGGGGGGGAGCAGTACTTC
CASSSGGEQYF
>TRBV20-1|TRBJ1-2|NA|NA
TGCAGTGCTAGACGGGGGGCCCTCGGCTTC
CSARRGALGF
>TRBV7-9|TRBJ2-1|NA|TRBD2
TGTGCCAGCAGCTTAGTTCCTAGCGGGGTACCTTACAATGAGCAGTTCTTC
CASSLVPSGVPYNEQFF
>TRBV5-4|TRBJ2-3|NA|TRBD1
TGTGCCAGCAGCACAGACAGGGGGCTAGATACGCAGTATTTT
CASSTDRGLDTQYF
>TRBV6-1|TRBJ1-5|once|NA
TGTGCCAGCAGTGGCCCCGACGTAGCGAGACACAATCAGCCCCAGCATTTT
CASSGPDVARHNQPQHF
>TRBV29-1|TRBJ2-7|NA|TRBD1
TGCAGCGTCAGAGGGGGCCCCTACGAGCAGTACTTC
CSVRGGPYEQYF
>TRBV12-3/TRBV12-4|TRBJ1-1|NA|NA
TGTGCCAGCAGCAATTCGGGGGGCACTGAAGCTTTCTTT
CASSNSGGTEAFF
>TRBV5-1|TRBJ2-7|NA|NA
TGCGCCAGCAGCTTCTGGCAGGGCGGATCCTACGAGCAGTACTTC
CASSFWQGGSYEQYF
>TRBV5-6|TRBJ1-6|NA|TRBD1
TGTGCCAGCAGCCAGAAATCGGACAGGGATTCACCCCTCCACTTT
CASSQKSDRDSPLHF
>TRBV5-5|TRBJ1-5|NA|NA
TGTGCCAGCAGCTTGGGCCGAAGACAGGAGGCAGCGAGGTATCAGCCCCAGCATTTT
CASSLGRRQEAARYQPQHF
>TRBV9|TRBJ2-2|NA|TRBD2
TGTGCCAGCAGCGTGGGACTAGCCGCAGGCACCGGGGAGCTGTTTTTT
CASSVGLAAGTGELFF
>TRBV29-1|TRBJ2-5|once|TRBD1
TGCAGCGTTCAACGCGACAGGGGGGGGTGGGAGACCCAGTACTTC
CSVQRDRGGWETQYF
>TRBV15|TRBJ1-3|NA|NA
TGTGCCACCAGCAGAGATCCCTTACAGGGAGTAGCTGGAAACACCATATATTTT
CATSRDPLQGVAGNTIYF
>TRBV5-1|TRBJ2-5|NA|NA
TGCGCCAGCAGCTTGGGAACACCTCAAGAGACCCAGTACTTC
CASSLGTPQETQYF
>TRBV10-1|TRBJ2-3|NA|NA
TGCGCCAGCAGTGGAGGACTAAGCACAGATACGCAGTATTTT
CASSGGLSTDTQYF
>TRBV27|TRBJ1-1|NA|NA
TGTGCCAGCAGTTTATCCCCTCCAGGGTCTGAAGCTTTCTTT
CASSLSPPGSEAFF
>TRBV29-1|TRBJ1-1|NA|TRBD1
TGCAGCGCCAGGGGGATGGGGAACACTGAAGCTTTCTTT
CSARGMGNTEAFF
>TRBV5-4|TRBJ2-1|NA|NA
TGTGCCAGCAGCTCAACGGGCCGGGGGAGCTCCTACAATGAGCAGTTCTTC
CASSSTGRGSSYNEQFF
>TRBV28|TRBJ2-2|NA|NA
TGTGCCACCGGTATAAACACCGGGGAGCTGTTTTTT
CATGINTGELFF
>TRBV30|TRBJ2-7|NA|NA
TGTGCCTGGAAGAAAAAGAATAGGGGAATAGTCTCCTACGAGCAGTACTTC
CAWKKKNRGIVSYEQYF
>TRBV7-3|TRBJ1-6|NA|NA
TGTGCCAGCAGCTTCCACAGTAATAATTCACCCCTCCACTTT
CASSFHSNNSPLHF
>TRBV7-9|TRBJ2-7|NA|NA
TGTGCCAGCAGCTTTCACAGCTACGAGCAGTACTTC
CASSFHSYEQYF
>TRBV14|TRBJ2-2|NA|NA
TGTGCCAGCAGCCAACATCCCTCGGTGAAGCTGTTTTTT
CASSQHPSVKLFF
>TRBV6-5|TRBJ1-5|NA|NA
TGTGCCAGCAGTCGAGGACTTACGAATCAGCCCCAGCATTTT
CASSRGLTNQPQHF
>TRBV27|TRBJ1-2|NA|NA
TGTGCCAGCAGTTTATCAGGAATGGGCGGCTACACCTTC
CASSLSGMGGYTF
>TRBV5-1|TRBJ1-1|once|TRBD1
TGCGCCAGCAGCTGGACAGGGACATACACTGAAGCTTTCTTT
CASSWTGTYTEAFF
>TRBV30|TRBJ1-3|NA|NA
TGTGCCTGGAGTTCACAGGGAGCGAAAGGAAACACCATATATTTT
CAWSSQGAKGNTIYF
>TRBV20-1|TRBJ1-3|NA|TRBD1
TGCAGTGCTAGTCCCGAACCCAGGACAGGGTTGAACGGAAACACCATATATTTT
CSASPEPRTGLNGNTIYF